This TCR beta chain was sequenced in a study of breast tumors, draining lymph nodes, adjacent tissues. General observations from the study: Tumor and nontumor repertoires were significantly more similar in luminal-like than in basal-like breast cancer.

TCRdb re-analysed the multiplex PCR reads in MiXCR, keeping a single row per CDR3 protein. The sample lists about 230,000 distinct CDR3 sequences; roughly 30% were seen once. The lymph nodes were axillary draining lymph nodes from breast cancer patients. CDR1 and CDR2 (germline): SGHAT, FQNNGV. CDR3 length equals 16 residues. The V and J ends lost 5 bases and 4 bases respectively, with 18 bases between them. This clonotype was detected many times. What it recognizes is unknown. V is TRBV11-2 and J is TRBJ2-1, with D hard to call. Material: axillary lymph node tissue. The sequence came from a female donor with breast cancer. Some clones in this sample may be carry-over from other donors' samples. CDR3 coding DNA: TGTGCCAGCAGCCTATACATAGCAGGTACATACAATGAGCAGTTCTTC. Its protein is CASSLYIAGTYNEQFF.